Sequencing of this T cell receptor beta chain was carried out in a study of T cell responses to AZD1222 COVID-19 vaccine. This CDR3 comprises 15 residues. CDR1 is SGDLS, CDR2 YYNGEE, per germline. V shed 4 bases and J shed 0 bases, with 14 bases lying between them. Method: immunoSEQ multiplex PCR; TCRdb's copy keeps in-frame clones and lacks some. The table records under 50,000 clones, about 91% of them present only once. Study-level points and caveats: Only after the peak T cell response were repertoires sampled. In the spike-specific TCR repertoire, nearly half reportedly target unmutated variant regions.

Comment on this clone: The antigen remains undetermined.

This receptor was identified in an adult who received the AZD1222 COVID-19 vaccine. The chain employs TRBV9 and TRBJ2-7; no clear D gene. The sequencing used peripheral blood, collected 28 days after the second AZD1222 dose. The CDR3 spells CASSSQPTVSYEQYF. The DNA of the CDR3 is TGTGCCAGCAGCTCCCAACCGACGGTCTCCTACGAGCAGTACTTC. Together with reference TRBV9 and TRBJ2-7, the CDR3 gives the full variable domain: DSGVTQTPKHLITATGQRVTLRCSPRSGDLSVYWYQQSLDQGLQFLIQYYNGEERAKGNILERFSAQQFPDLHSELNLSSLELGDSALYFCASSSQPTVSYEQYFGPGTRLTVT.